This TCR beta chain is from a study of T cell repertoires in cytomegalovirus infection. As for the study in general: Epitope selection comprised recently identified HLA-C-restricted CMV epitopes and well-studied HLA-B-restricted CMV epitopes. Study-wide results and caveats: Pooled public TCR beta family frequency picked out CMV carriers with the relevant HLA.

TCRdb re-derived calls from the reads in MiXCR, one entry per CDR3 protein. The top ten hold around an eighth of the sample, which has approximately 990,000 distinct CDR3 sequences, roughly 31% seen once. V was pared by 6 bases and J by 1 base, with 6 bases between. CDR1 MGHRA and CDR2 YSYEKL come from the germline V gene. This CDR3 has 12 amino acids. Concerning this clonotype: The antigen is unknown.

The rearrangement links TRBV4-1 to TRBJ1-1; no clear D gene. The TCR originated in a human donor in good health (CMV status not recorded). Some clones in this sample may be carry-over from other donors' samples. This specimen was cultured CD8+ T cells from PBMCs, taken from culture after CMV antigen stimulation. The CDR3 loop is CASRGPNTEAFF. As DNA, the CDR3 is TGCGCCAGCAGGGGCCCGAACACTGAAGCTTTCTTT.